This T cell receptor (beta chain) was sequenced in a study of blood T cells in healthy people across ages. In its sample, this clonotype was seen a few times. Total RNA amounts of at least 6 micrograms were extracted per sample. For the second PCR, which ran for roughly 6 to 11 cycles, a sample-barcoded 5' primer and a J-beta primer mix were used. Each cDNA molecule received a tag from a template-switch adaptor that had 12 random nucleotides. TCRdb processed the 5' RACE reads anew with MiXCR; each CDR3 protein has one entry. Among approximately 780,000 distinct CDR3 sequences, under 30% were seen once, and the ten largest hold 3%. The CDR3 contains 13 residues. Trimming removed 6 bases at V and 4 bases at J, with 13 bases between. Germline V gives CDR1 LGHNT, CDR2 FRNRAP. The sample was also linked to a second study, of T cells of mothers and their children.

The receptor comes from a boy aged 5 to 17 in good health. What was sequenced was blood. This chain joins TRBV12-5 and TRBJ2-7; D gene uncertain. The CDR3 loop reads CASGAGTAYEQYF. The DNA of the CDR3 is TGTGCTAGTGGGGCAGGAACGGCTTACGAGCAGTACTTC.